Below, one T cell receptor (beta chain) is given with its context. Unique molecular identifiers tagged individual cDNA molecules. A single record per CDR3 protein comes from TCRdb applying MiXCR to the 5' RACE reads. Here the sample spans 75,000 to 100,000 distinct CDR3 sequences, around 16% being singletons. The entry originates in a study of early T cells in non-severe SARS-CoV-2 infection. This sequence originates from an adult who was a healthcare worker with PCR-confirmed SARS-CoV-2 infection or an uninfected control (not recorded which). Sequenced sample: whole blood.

The CDR3 loop reads CASNGRGASRTQYF. As DNA, the CDR3 is TGTGCCAGCAATGGACGGGGGGCGTCCAGGACCCAGTACTTC. The rearrangement uses TRBV25-1 and TRBJ2-5; perhaps TRBD2 as D (7 bases). Trimming took off 7 bases at V and 7 bases at J, with 19 bases between the two ends. Germline CDR1 reads MGHDK; CDR2 reads SYGVNS. The length of the CDR3 is 14 residues. Supplemented by reference TRBV25-1 and TRBJ2-5, the full variable domain reads EADIYQTPRYLVIGTGKKITLECSQTMGHDKMYWYQQDPGMELHLIHYSYGVNSTEKGDLSSESTVSRIRTEHFPLTLESARPSHTSQYLCASNGRGASRTQYFGPGTRLLVL.